The 22 T cell receptor beta chains given below trace back to one sample, sequenced in a study of blood T cell repertoires in COVID-19. The method was immunoSEQ multiplex PCR; TCRdb's version includes in-frame clones alone and lacks a portion of them. The repertoire consists of about 240,000 clones, with roughly 80% occurring once and the leading ten covering over 8%. Sequenced material: peripheral blood. Receptor source: an elderly woman with acute or convalescent COVID-19.

This clone was seen a few times. The chain has TRBV14 and TRBJ1-2; 7 nucleotides align to TRBD1. V shed 0 bases and J 8 bases; nucleotides not matched to a gene: 12. This CDR3 has 16 residues. Germline CDR1 reads SGHDN; CDR2 reads FVKESK. The CDR3 here is CASSQEKITGAGGYTF. In DNA, the CDR3 is TGTGCCAGCAGCCAAGAAAAGATCACAGGGGCAGGGGGCTACACCTTC. The entire variable domain, with the rest obtained from reference TRBV14 and TRBJ1-2, is as follows: EAGVTQFPSHSVIEKGQTVTLRCDPISGHDNLYWYRRVMGKEIKFLLHFVKESKQDESGMPNNRFLAERTGGTYSTLKVQPAELEDSGVYFCASSQEKITGAGGYTFGSGTRLTVV.

Only one count was recorded for this clone. The chain carries TRBV28 and TRBJ1-5; D is uncertain. The germline V gene encodes CDR1 MDHEN and CDR2 SYDVKM. The CDR3 covers 15 residues. V lost 8 bases and J lost 0, with 14 bases in between. CDR3 sequence (DNA): TGTGCCAGCCACGCCGACACGTATAGCAATCAGCCCCAGCATTTT. It is translated as CASHADTYSNQPQHF.

The genes are TRBV11-2 and TRBJ2-3; 9 bases align to TRBD2. This CDR3 comprises 17 residues. The junction had 13 bases not matched to a gene; V was cut back by 5 bases and J by 4 bases. The germline CDR1 and CDR2 sequences are SGHAT and FQNNGV. DNA for the CDR3: TGTGCCAGCAGCGGGGCGGGGAGCGGGGGGCCCGCAGATACGCAGTATTTT. Encoded protein: CASSGAGSGGPADTQYF.

The chain joins TRBV28 to TRBJ1-5, with TRBD1 as a possible D gene (5 bases). The germline V and J ends were trimmed by 3 bases and 3 bases, with 12 bases remaining between them. This CDR3 region has 15 residues. Germline CDR1 and CDR2: MDHEN and SYDVKM. The CDR3 nucleotides are TGTGCCAGCAGTTTTCGGGGGGGGTTCAATCAGCCCCAGCATTTT. Translating gives CASSFRGGFNQPQHF. Full variable domain (remainder filled in from reference TRBV28 and TRBJ1-5): DVKVTQSSRYLVKRTGEKVFLECVQDMDHENMFWYRQDPGLGLRLIYFSYDVKMKEKGDIPEGYSVSREKKERFSLILESASTNQTSMYLCASSFRGGFNQPQHFGDGTRLSIL.

This chain connects TRBV9 to TRBJ2-1, with 8 nucleotides matching TRBD1. Germline trimming cut 1 base from V and 5 bases from J; bases unmatched to any gene: 5. The CDR3 contains 15 residues. Germline-derived CDR1 and CDR2 are SGDLS and YYNGEE. This CDR3 reads CASSVIPTGDNEQFF. The CDR3 DNA reads TGTGCCAGCAGCGTAATCCCGACAGGGGACAATGAGCAGTTCTTC.

This chain connects TRBV4-1 to TRBJ2-2, with TRBD2 identical over 14 bases. The ends lost 0 bases at V and 4 bases at J; junction bases unmatched: 10. This CDR3 contains 20 residues. CDR1 and CDR2 (germline): MGHRA, YSYEKL. The CDR3 spells CASSQDSGLAGGRGTGELFF. DNA for the CDR3: TGCGCCAGCAGCCAAGATAGCGGACTAGCGGGGGGCCGAGGCACCGGGGAGCTGTTTTTT.

The chain links TRBV3-1 (or the pseudogene TRBV3-2) to TRBJ1-6; tentative D call: TRBD1 (5 bases). The germline gives CDR1 LGHDT, CDR2 YNNKEL (reference sequence). The ends were cut back, 5 bases at V and 6 bases at J, with 23 bases in the middle. CDR3 length: 18 amino acids. The CDR3 sequence is CASSSSPSGQGSNSPLHF. In DNA form, the CDR3 reads TGTGCCAGCAGCTCGTCTCCCTCAGGGCAGGGCTCTAATTCACCCCTCCACTTT.

J is TRBJ2-7 and V is TRBV30; D is unclear. Germline V gene sequence: CDR1 GTSNPN, CDR2 SVGIG (reference sequence). The CDR3 sequence is 15 residues long. Trimming stripped 0 bases from V and 0 bases from J, with 12 bases between. CDR3 DNA: TGTGCCTGGAGTGTACGTGGGCAGTACTCCTACGAGCAGTACTTC. Its translation is CAWSVRGQYSYEQYF.

This clone was picked up many times. The chain has TRBV5-6 and TRBJ2-3, with 7 bases aligning to TRBD1. V lost 0 bases, J lost 0 bases, and 7 bases stayed unmatched. Germline lookup yields CDR1 SGHDT and CDR2 YYEEEE. This CDR3 has 17 amino acids. The CDR3 DNA reads TGTGCCAGCAGCTTGGGGGGTTTGGACAGGAGCACAGATACGCAGTATTTT. This gives the protein CASSLGGLDRSTDTQYF.

This chain links TRBV11-3 with TRBJ2-3; 15 bases agree with TRBD2. The CDR3 extends over 17 amino acids. Trimming at V came to 5 bases and at J to 4 bases, leaving 7 bases not matched to a gene. Germline CDR1 reads SGHNT; CDR2 reads YENEEA. The CDR3 protein is CASSGTSGGSGADTQYF. The CDR3 DNA is TGTGCCAGCAGCGGGACTAGCGGGGGGTCGGGGGCAGATACGCAGTATTTT.

This clone was seen just once. This sequence joins TRBV7-9 and TRBJ2-7; maybe TRBD1 (6 bases). V was cut by 8 bases and J by 5 bases, with 22 bases left in between. The CDR3 length is 15 residues. Germline CDR1 is SEHNR and CDR2 is FQNEAQ (reference sequence). CDR3 nucleotides: TGTGCCAGCTACCGCGCCACCGACAGGTCCCACGAGCAGTACTTC. This gives the protein CASYRATDRSHEQYF.

The chain uses TRBV6-6 and TRBJ2-7, with a possible D match to TRBD2 (5 bases). The length of the CDR3 is 12 residues. Deletions cut 7 bases from V and 2 bases from J, with 9 bases between. Looked up from germline, CDR1 is MNHNY and CDR2 is SVGAGI (reference sequence). CDR3: CASKKTTYEQYF. CDR3 DNA: TGTGCCAGCAAAAAGACTACCTACGAGCAGTACTTC.

The rearrangement uses TRBV30 and TRBJ1-2, with TRBD1 matching 9 bases. The CDR3 has 15 amino acids. Per the germline V gene, CDR1 is GTSNPN and CDR2 is SVGIG (reference sequence). After removal of 0 bases from V and 3 bases from J, the junction contained 5 bases not matched to a gene. CDR3 nucleotides: TGTGCCTGGAGTGTACACAGGGGGCGCGACTATGGCTACACCTTC. It specifies CAWSVHRGRDYGYTF.

The CDR3 DNA sequence: TGTGCCAGCAGCCGTACTACAGGGGGCAGTACCGGGGAGCTGTTTTTT. It encodes CASSRTTGGSTGELFF. The chain joins TRBV5-5 to TRBJ2-2; TRBD1 agrees at 9 bases. Unmatched junction bases numbered 9, after V lost 4 bases and J lost 5 bases. Germline lookup yields CDR1 SGHKS and CDR2 YYEKEE (reference sequence). The CDR3 is made up of 16 amino acids.

In DNA form, the CDR3 reads TGTGCCAGCTCACCTGCCCCGGGGGACTATGGCTACACCTTC. Translation: CASSPAPGDYGYTF. The V call is TRBV18, the J call TRBJ1-2; D may be TRBD1 (5 bases). The germline V gene has CDR1 KGHSH and CDR2 LQKENI. The CDR3 length is 14 residues. Deletions cut 3 bases from V and 3 bases from J, with 11 bases between.

This clone came up a few times. The rearrangement joins TRBV6-1 to TRBJ1-5, with 9 bases lining up with TRBD1. V lost 0 bases, J lost 0 bases, and 6 bases stayed unmatched. Germline V gene lookup returns CDR1 MNHNS and CDR2 SASEGT. The CDR3 contains 18 residues. The CDR3 here is CASSEAGTGLYSNQPQHF. CDR3 nucleotides: TGTGCCAGCAGTGAAGCGGGGACAGGGTTATATAGCAATCAGCCCCAGCATTTT.

V and J are TRBV19 and TRBJ1-4, with D possibly matching TRBD1 (5 bases). V was pared by 6 bases and J by 8 bases, with 16 bases between. Germline CDR1 LNHDA, CDR2 SQIVND (reference sequence). CDR3 length: 14 amino acids. The CDR3 region has the DNA TGTGCCAGTAGCCGGCCGGGGGGTGGAGAAAAACTGTTTTTT. Translating it yields CASSRPGGGEKLFF.

This sequence joins TRBV12-3 or TRBV12-4 and TRBJ2-2; the D gene is possibly TRBD2 (6 bases). Trimming shortened V by 8 bases and J by 10 bases, and 11 bases separated the two germline ends. This CDR3 contains 11 residues. The CDR3 here is CASQWEVELFF. DNA of the CDR3: TGTGCCAGCCAGTGGGAGGTGGAGCTGTTTTTT.

The chain is built from TRBV10-1 and TRBJ1-1; D is possibly TRBD1 (6 bases). This CDR3 contains 13 residues. The germline gives CDR1 WNHNN, CDR2 SYGVQD (reference sequence). Deletions cut 5 bases from V and 3 bases from J, with 10 bases between. The CDR3 sequence is CASSREGDTEAFF. The CDR3 coding sequence is TGCGCCAGCAGTCGAGAGGGGGACACTGAAGCTTTCTTT.

J is TRBJ2-3 and V is TRBV5-1, with TRBD2 matching 8 bases. The CDR3 runs 15 residues. Looked up from germline, CDR1 is SGHRS and CDR2 is YFSETQ. V lost 4 bases and J lost 5; bases outside the gene matches: 9. CDR3 amino acids: CASSGISGAGDTQYF. The CDR3 DNA reads as TGCGCCAGCAGCGGGATTAGCGGGGCGGGAGATACGCAGTATTTT.

The chain employs TRBV7-2 and TRBJ1-4; D call uncertain. The CDR3 loop spans 15 amino acids. Per the germline V gene, CDR1 is SGHTA and CDR2 is FQGNSA. V was shortened by 4 bases and J by 3 bases, with 12 bases between the two germline ends. CDR3 loop: CASSSPGEANEKLFF. The DNA of the CDR3 is TGTGCCAGCAGCTCCCCGGGTGAAGCTAATGAAAAACTGTTTTTT.

To note about this clone: The sample carries other DNA sequences with the same CDR3. The rearrangement joins TRBV2 to TRBJ1-1; 10 nucleotides agree with TRBD1. CDR1 is SNHLY, CDR2 FYNNEI, per germline. This CDR3 contains 12 residues. V lost 8 bases and J lost 3; bases outside the gene matches: 0. The CDR3 protein is CASGQGDTEAFF. The DNA for the CDR3 is TGTGCCAGCGGACAGGGGGACACTGAAGCTTTCTTT.